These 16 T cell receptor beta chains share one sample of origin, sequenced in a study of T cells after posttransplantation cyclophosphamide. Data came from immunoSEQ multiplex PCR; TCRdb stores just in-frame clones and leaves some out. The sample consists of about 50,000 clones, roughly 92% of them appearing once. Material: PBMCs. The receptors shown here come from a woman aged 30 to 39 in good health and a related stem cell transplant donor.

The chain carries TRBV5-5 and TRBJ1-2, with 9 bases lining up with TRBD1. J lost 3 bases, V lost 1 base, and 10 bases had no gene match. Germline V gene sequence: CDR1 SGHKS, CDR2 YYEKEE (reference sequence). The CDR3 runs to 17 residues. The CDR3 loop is CASSLSYRGRGDYGYTF. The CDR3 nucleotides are TGTGCCAGCAGCTTGAGTTACAGGGGGCGCGGGGACTATGGCTACACCTTC.

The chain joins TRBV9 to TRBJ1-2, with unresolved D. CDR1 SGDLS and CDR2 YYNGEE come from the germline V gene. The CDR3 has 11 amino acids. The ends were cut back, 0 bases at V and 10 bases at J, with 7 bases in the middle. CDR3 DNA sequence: TGTGCCAGCAGCGTAGGCGTAACCTACACCTTC. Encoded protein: CASSVGVTYTF.

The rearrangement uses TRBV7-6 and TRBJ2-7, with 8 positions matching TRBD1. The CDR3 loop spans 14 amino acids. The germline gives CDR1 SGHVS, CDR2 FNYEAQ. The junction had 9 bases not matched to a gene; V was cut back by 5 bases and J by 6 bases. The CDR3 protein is CASSPTTGVGEQYF. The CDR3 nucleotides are TGTGCCAGCAGCCCCACGACAGGGGTGGGCGAGCAGTACTTC.

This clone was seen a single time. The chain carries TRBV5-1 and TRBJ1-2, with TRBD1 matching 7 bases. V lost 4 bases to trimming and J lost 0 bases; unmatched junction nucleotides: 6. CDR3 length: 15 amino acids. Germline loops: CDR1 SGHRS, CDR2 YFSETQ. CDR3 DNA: TGCGCCAGCAGCGTGGAGGGGGCCGCTAACTATGGCTACACCTTC. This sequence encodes CASSVEGAANYGYTF. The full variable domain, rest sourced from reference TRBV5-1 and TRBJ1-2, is KAGVTQTPRYLIKTRGQQVTLSCSPISGHRSVSWYQQTPGQGLQFLFEYFSETQRNKGNFPGRFSGRQFSNSRSEMNVSTLELGDSALYLCASSVEGAANYGYTFGSGTRLTVV.

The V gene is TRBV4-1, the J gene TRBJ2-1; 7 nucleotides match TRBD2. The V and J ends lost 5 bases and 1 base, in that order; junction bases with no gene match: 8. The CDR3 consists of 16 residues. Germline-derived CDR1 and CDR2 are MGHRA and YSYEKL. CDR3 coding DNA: TGCGCCAGCAGCGAAACGGGGGGTCCGTCCTACAATGAGCAGTTCTTC. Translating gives CASSETGGPSYNEQFF.

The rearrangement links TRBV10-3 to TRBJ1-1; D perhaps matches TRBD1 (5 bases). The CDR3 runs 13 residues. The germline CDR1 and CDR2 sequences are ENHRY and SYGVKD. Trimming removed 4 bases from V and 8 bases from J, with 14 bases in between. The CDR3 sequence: CAISAWGDAEAFF. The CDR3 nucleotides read TGTGCCATCAGTGCATGGGGGGATGCGGAAGCTTTCTTT.

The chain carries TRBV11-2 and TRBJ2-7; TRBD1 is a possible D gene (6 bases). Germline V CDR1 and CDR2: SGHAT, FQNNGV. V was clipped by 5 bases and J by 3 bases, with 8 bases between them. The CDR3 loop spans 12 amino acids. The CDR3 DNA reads TGTGCCAGCAGCCCACAGGGCTACGAGCAGTACTTC. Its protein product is CASSPQGYEQYF.

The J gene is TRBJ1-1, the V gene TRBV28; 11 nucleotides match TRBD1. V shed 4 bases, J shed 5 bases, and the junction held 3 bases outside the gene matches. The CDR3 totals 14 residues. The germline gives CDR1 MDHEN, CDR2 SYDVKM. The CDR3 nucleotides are TGTGCCAGCAGTTCCGGACAGGGGGCGACTGAAGCTTTCTTT. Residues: CASSSGQGATEAFF.

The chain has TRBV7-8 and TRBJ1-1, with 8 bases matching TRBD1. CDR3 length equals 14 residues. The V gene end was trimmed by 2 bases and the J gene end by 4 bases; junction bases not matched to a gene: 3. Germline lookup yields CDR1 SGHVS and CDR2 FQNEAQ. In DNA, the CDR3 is TGTGCCAGCAGCTTACAGGGGGCAGGCACTGAAGCTTTCTTT. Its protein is CASSLQGAGTEAFF. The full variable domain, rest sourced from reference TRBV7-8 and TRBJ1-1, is GAGVSQSPRYKVAKRGQDVALRCDPISGHVSLFWYQQALGQGPEFLTYFQNEAQLDKSGLPSDRFFAERPEGSVSTLKIQRTQQEDSAVYLCASSLQGAGTEAFFGQGTRLTVV.

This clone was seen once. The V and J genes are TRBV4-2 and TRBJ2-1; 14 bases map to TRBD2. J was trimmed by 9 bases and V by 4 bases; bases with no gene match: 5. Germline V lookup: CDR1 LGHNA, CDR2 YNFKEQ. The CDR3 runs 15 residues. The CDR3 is CASSPTSGGAGEQFF. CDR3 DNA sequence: TGTGCCAGCAGCCCGACTAGCGGGGGGGCAGGTGAGCAGTTCTTC.

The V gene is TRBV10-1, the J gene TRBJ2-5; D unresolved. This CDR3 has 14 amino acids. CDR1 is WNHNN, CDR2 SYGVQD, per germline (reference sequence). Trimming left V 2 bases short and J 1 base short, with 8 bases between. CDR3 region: CASSEAGLQETQYF. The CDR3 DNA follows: TGCGCCAGCAGTGAGGCTGGCCTCCAAGAGACCCAGTACTTC.

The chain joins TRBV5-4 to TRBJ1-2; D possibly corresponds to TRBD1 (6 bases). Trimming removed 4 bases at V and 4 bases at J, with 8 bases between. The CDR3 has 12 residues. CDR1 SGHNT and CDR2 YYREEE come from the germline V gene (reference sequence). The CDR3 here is CASSRDTYGYTF. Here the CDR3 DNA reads TGTGCCAGCAGCCGGGACACCTATGGCTACACCTTC.

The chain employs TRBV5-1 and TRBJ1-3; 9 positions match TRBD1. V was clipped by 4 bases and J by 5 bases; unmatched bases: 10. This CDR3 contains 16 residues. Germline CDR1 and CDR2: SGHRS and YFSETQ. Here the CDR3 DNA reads TGCGCCAGCAGCCCGGGACAGGGAAGTTTGCGAAACACCATATATTTT. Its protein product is CASSPGQGSLRNTIYF.

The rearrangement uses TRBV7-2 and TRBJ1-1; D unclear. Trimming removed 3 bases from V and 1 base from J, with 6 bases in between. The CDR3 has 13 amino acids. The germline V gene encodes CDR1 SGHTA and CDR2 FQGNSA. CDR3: CASSFSENTEAFF. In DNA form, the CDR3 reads TGTGCCAGCAGCTTCTCAGAGAACACTGAAGCTTTCTTT.

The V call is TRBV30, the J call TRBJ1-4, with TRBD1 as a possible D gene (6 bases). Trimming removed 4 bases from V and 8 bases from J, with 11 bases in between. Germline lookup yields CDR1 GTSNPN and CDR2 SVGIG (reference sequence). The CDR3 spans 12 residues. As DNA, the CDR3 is TGTGCCTGGACCCAAAGGGGGGAAAAACTGTTTTTT. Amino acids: CAWTQRGEKLFF. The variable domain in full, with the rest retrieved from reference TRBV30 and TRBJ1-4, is SQTIHQWPATLVQPVGSPLSLECTVEGTSNPNLYWYRQAAGRGLQLLFYSVGIGQISSEVPQNLSASRPQDRQFILSSKKLLLSDSGFYLCAWTQRGEKLFFGSGTQLSVL.

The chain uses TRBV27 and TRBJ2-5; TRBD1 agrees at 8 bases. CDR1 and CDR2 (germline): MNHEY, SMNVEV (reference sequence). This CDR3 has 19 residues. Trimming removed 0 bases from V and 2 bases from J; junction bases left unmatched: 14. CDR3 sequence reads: CASSLSHGTGGTIQETQYF. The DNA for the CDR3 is TGTGCCAGCAGTTTATCCCACGGGACAGGCGGAACAATACAAGAGACCCAGTACTTC.